This T cell receptor (beta chain) emerged from a study of cytomegalovirus exposure and HLA in healthy donors. Study findings and constraints: Later analysis identified a missense DCLRE1C variant that was linked to TCR beta V- and J-gene trimming. In all likelihood, a cluster of highly shared sequence variants was a sequencing artifact. Accurate prediction of HLA-A and HLA-B alleles (for most subjects) was reportedly achieved from TCR beta sequences.

Of note for this clone: No antigen is known for it.

This PCR relied on a set of 60 Vbeta primers and 13 Jbeta primers. Sequenced by immunoSEQ multiplex PCR; TCRdb stores in-frame clones only, minus some. Among some 140,000 clones listed, approximately 74% were seen once. The receptor was isolated from a man between 18 and 29 years old in good health and CMV-seronegative. Material: PBMCs.

The CDR3 nucleotides are TGCGCCAGCAGTGAGACAGGGTACACCGGGGAGCTGTTTTTT. This translates into CASSETGYTGELFF. This chain uses TRBV10-1 with TRBJ2-2; D is possibly TRBD1 (6 bases). The germline V gene encodes CDR1 WNHNN and CDR2 SYGVQD (reference sequence). This CDR3 has 14 residues. Trimming cost V 2 bases and J 3 bases, with 7 bases left between them.